The 24 T cell receptor beta chains below all came from one sample that was sequenced in a study of blood T cell repertoires in COVID-19 (dated by TCRdb to 2018 to 2020). Library preparation used the immunoSEQ multiplex PCR assay. TCRdb holds this immuneACCESS table with in-frame rearrangements only. Some clones are missing; in checked studies, unresolved V genes explain under half, and the rest has no known cause. This sample comprises approximately 240,000 clones, approximately 83% of them detected only once. The leading ten clones occupy 1.3% of the sample. Sequencing was carried out using PBMCs or T cells enriched from blood (not recorded which). These receptors came from a woman aged 40 to 55 with acute COVID-19.

V gene TRBV3-1 (or the pseudogene TRBV3-2) combines with J gene TRBJ1-3; the D gene is possibly TRBD1 (6 bases). Trimming removed 0 bases from V and 4 bases from J, with 10 bases in between. The CDR3 extends over 15 amino acids. The germline CDR1 and CDR2 sequences are LGHDT and YNNKEL (reference sequence). The CDR3 protein is CASSQDTGSGNTIYF. The CDR3, as DNA: TGTGCCAGCAGCCAAGACACAGGGTCGGGAAACACCATATATTTT.

The chain uses TRBV6-1 and TRBJ1-1; no clear D. The CDR3 contains 16 residues. Germline V gene data show CDR1 as MNHNS and CDR2 as SASEGT. V dropped 3 bases and J dropped 9 bases, with 23 bases sitting between them. DNA of the CDR3: TGTGCCAGCAGTGACGTCGGAACCTACACGGGTCCCAAAGCTTTCTTT. Protein: CASSDVGTYTGPKAFF.

The chain uses TRBV7-2 and TRBJ2-5; 9 bases are shared with TRBD2. Trimming at V came to 7 bases and at J to 5 bases, leaving 14 bases not matched to a gene. This CDR3 contains 16 residues. From germline, CDR1 is SGHTA and CDR2 FQGNSA. The CDR3 loop is CASTHQWGAGGETQYF. The CDR3 nucleotides read TGTGCCAGCACCCACCAATGGGGGGCGGGAGGGGAGACCCAGTACTTC.

This clone occurred once. The rearrangement uses TRBV2 and TRBJ1-5; no definite D call. The CDR3 extends over 12 amino acids. V dropped 10 bases and J dropped 3 bases, with 10 bases sitting between them. Per the germline V gene, CDR1 is SNHLY and CDR2 is FYNNEI. In DNA form, the CDR3 reads TGTGCCACGTCAGGTTCCAATCAGCCCCAGCATTTT. This encodes CATSGSNQPQHF.

This clone was counted a few times. This sequence joins TRBV5-1 and TRBJ2-1; perhaps TRBD2 as D (6 bases). The CDR3 has 16 residues. The germline V gene encodes CDR1 SGHRS and CDR2 YFSETQ. V lost 0 bases and J lost 2, with 12 bases in between. The CDR3 coding sequence is TGCGCCAGCAGCTTGGGACTAGGGGCTGCCTACAATGAGCAGTTCTTC. As protein: CASSLGLGAAYNEQFF.

The chain couples TRBV6-2 or TRBV6-3 to TRBJ1-1, with D perhaps matching TRBD1 (6 bases). Germline V gives CDR1 MNHEY, CDR2 SVGEGT. This CDR3 is built from 20 residues. The V and J ends lost 6 bases and 0 bases respectively, with 29 bases between them. The CDR3 nucleotides are TGTGCCAGCAGCCCAGGGATGGGACATCCAGAGCTGCTCATGAACACTGAAGCTTTCTTT. Amino acids: CASSPGMGHPELLMNTEAFF.

The chain has TRBV19 and TRBJ2-2; 12 bases match TRBD1. The CDR3 spans 17 residues. V gave up 1 base and J gave up 8 bases; unmatched junction bases: 8. Germline V CDR1 and CDR2: LNHDA, SQIVND (reference sequence). DNA of the CDR3: TGTGCCAGTAGTATAGTCGGGGGACAGGGGGCGCGAGGGGAGCTGTTTTTT. Its protein product is CASSIVGGQGARGELFF. The whole variable domain, filled in from reference TRBV19 and TRBJ2-2, reads DGGITQSPKYLFRKEGQNVTLSCEQNLNHDAMYWYRQDPGQGLRLIYYSQIVNDFQKGDIAEGYSVSREKKESFPLTVTSAQKNPTAFYLCASSIVGGQGARGELFFGEGSRLTVL.

V gene TRBV28 combines with J gene TRBJ2-7, with TRBD2 as a possible D gene (5 bases). The V end was cut by 5 bases, the J end by 0 bases, with 14 bases between. The length of the CDR3 is 15 residues. CDR1 MDHEN and CDR2 SYDVKM come from the germline V gene. The CDR3 loop reads CASSPSGSHSYEQYF. The CDR3 DNA sequence: TGTGCCAGCAGTCCGTCGGGGTCCCACTCCTACGAGCAGTACTTC.

The CDR3 loop reads CATSPGRGSYEQYF. The CDR3 coding sequence is TGTGCCACCAGCCCGGGAAGGGGGTCCTACGAGCAGTACTTC. The rearrangement uses TRBV15 and TRBJ2-7; a weak D match, TRBD1 (6 bases). V was shortened by 5 bases and J by 1 base, with 12 bases between the two germline ends. The CDR3 length is 14 residues. Looked up from germline, CDR1 is LNHNV and CDR2 is YYDKDF (reference sequence).

The chain carries TRBV28 and TRBJ1-6, with TRBD1 identical over 7 bases. There are 14 residues in the CDR3. J lost 7 bases, V lost 6 bases, and 6 bases had no gene match. Germline V gives CDR1 MDHEN, CDR2 SYDVKM. This CDR3 reads CASRTGTENSPLHF. DNA for the CDR3: TGTGCCAGCAGGACCGGGACAGAAAATTCACCCCTCCACTTT. Supplemented by reference TRBV28 and TRBJ1-6, the full variable domain reads DVKVTQSSRYLVKRTGEKVFLECVQDMDHENMFWYRQDPGLGLRLIYFSYDVKMKEKGDIPEGYSVSREKKERFSLILESASTNQTSMYLCASRTGTENSPLHFGNGTRLTVT.

This chain joins TRBV5-1 and TRBJ1-1; 7 nucleotides match TRBD1. Trimming at V came to 4 bases and at J to 6 bases, leaving 6 bases not matched to a gene. This CDR3 comprises 13 residues. In germline, CDR1 is SGHRS, CDR2 YFSETQ. The chain's CDR3 is CASSLQGVAEAFF. In DNA form, the CDR3 reads TGCGCCAGCAGCCTCCAGGGGGTCGCTGAAGCTTTCTTT.

This chain links TRBV7-2 with TRBJ1-1; D is perhaps TRBD1 (5 bases). V lost 5 bases, J lost 1 base, and 11 bases lay in between. In germline, CDR1 is SGHTA, CDR2 FQGNSA. The CDR3 is 14 residues long. CDR3 sequence (DNA): TGTGCCAGCAGCCTAGACAGCACGAACACTGAAGCTTTCTTT. The encoded protein is CASSLDSTNTEAFF.

V and J are TRBV7-2 and TRBJ1-2; TRBD1 aligns across 7 bases. CDR1 and CDR2 (germline): SGHTA, FQGNSA. V shed 5 bases and J 7 bases; nucleotides not matched to a gene: 25. This CDR3 is 19 amino acids long. CDR3 in DNA: TGTGCCAGCAGCCCTCTTAGGGGGCCATTCCCCGCGTCGGCGGGTGGCTACACCTTC. Protein product: CASSPLRGPFPASAGGYTF.

The chain links TRBV28 to TRBJ2-3; TRBD2 matches at 10 bases. Germline values: CDR1 MDHEN, CDR2 SYDVKM. This CDR3 is built from 16 residues. The trim removed 5 bases at V and 5 bases at J, leaving 10 bases unmatched. DNA of the CDR3: TGTGCCAGCAGTAGGAGCGGGAGGGCCTTCAAAGATACGCAGTATTTT. Translated: CASSRSGRAFKDTQYF.

The CDR3 region is CASSETSGTDTQYF. As DNA, the CDR3 is TGTGCCAGCAGTGAAACTAGCGGCACAGATACGCAGTATTTT. The chain combines TRBV6-1 with TRBJ2-3; 7 nucleotides align to TRBD2. With 2 bases clipped from V and 1 base from J, the junction kept 0 bases outside the gene matches. This CDR3 spans 14 amino acids. From germline, CDR1 is MNHNS and CDR2 SASEGT.

J is TRBJ2-3 and V is TRBV7-8, with TRBD2 matching over 8 bases. The CDR3 runs 16 residues. Germline CDR1 and CDR2: SGHVS and FQNEAQ. With V trimmed by 8 bases and J by 0 bases, 10 bases remained unmatched. CDR3 bases: TGTGCCAGCCGCTCCCCGGGAGGGCCTAGCACAGATACGCAGTATTTT. It is translated as CASRSPGGPSTDTQYF.

A few counts support this clone. CDR3 bases: TGCGCCAGCAGCTTGACCGGGGGACAGGGGAACACTGAAGCTTTCTTT. As protein: CASSLTGGQGNTEAFF. The chain recombines TRBV5-1 with TRBJ1-1; 9 bases are a match to TRBD1. This CDR3 has 16 residues. CDR1 and CDR2 from the germline V gene are SGHRS and YFSETQ. V shed 1 base, J shed 1 base, and the junction held 5 bases outside the gene matches.

The chain employs TRBV4-1 and TRBJ1-5; 9 bases fit TRBD1. Trimming cost V 4 bases and J 5 bases; bases outside gene matches: 6. The CDR3 has 15 amino acids. Germline values: CDR1 MGHRA, CDR2 YSYEKL. The CDR3 bases are TGCGCCAGCAGCCCCACGGGACAGGGAGATCAGCCCCAGCATTTT. Amino acids: CASSPTGQGDQPQHF.

This chain joins TRBV11-1 and TRBJ1-5; TRBD1 is a possible D gene (5 bases). The CDR3 contains 13 residues. V was trimmed by 5 bases and J by 4 bases, leaving 9 bases between them. Germline CDR1 and CDR2: SGHAT and FQDESV (reference sequence). The CDR3 coding sequence is TGTGCCAGCAGCCGGACATCTAATCAGCCCCAGCATTTT. Translated, it gives CASSRTSNQPQHF.

The rearrangement links TRBV3-1 (or the pseudogene TRBV3-2) to TRBJ1-5, with D perhaps TRBD1 (6 bases). CDR3 length: 14 amino acids. Between the trimmed V and J ends, which lost 4 bases and 8 bases, there was a span of 15 bases. Per germline, CDR1 LGHDT and CDR2 YNNKEL (reference sequence). CDR3 sequence: CASSRGTTREPQHF. The CDR3 DNA reads TGTGCCAGCAGCCGGGGGACAACACGGGAGCCCCAGCATTTT.

The rearrangement links TRBV9 to TRBJ2-3; 9 bases align to TRBD2. This CDR3 is 16 amino acids long. V dropped 4 bases and J dropped 3; count of bases not matched to a gene: 9. The germline gives CDR1 SGDLS, CDR2 YYNGEE. The CDR3 region has the DNA TGTGCCAGCAGCCCACGAGCGGGAGGAGGGACAGATACGCAGTATTTT. It is translated as CASSPRAGGGTDTQYF.

The rearrangement joins TRBV7-2 to TRBJ2-3; D is uncertain. The CDR3 covers 15 residues. With 5 bases removed from V and 0 bases from J, the gap between germline ends came to 12 bases. Germline loops: CDR1 SGHTA, CDR2 FQGNSA. CDR3 nucleotides: TGTGCCAGCAGCCCCACGCGAACTAGCACAGATACGCAGTATTTT. Translated, it gives CASSPTRTSTDTQYF.

The rearrangement links TRBV18 to TRBJ2-5; TRBD1 matches 7 bases. CDR3 length: 13 residues. The J segment lost 5 bases and the V segment lost 7 bases, leaving 7 bases of the junction unmatched. Germline V gene lookup returns CDR1 KGHSH and CDR2 LQKENI. The CDR3 sequence: CASLQGRSETQYF. The DNA for the CDR3 is TGTGCCAGCTTACAGGGGCGGAGTGAGACCCAGTACTTC. The full variable domain, with the rest looked up from reference TRBV18 and TRBJ2-5, is NAGVMQNPRHLVRRRGQEARLRCSPMKGHSHVYWYRQLPEEGLKFMVYLQKENIIDESGMPKERFSAEFPKEGPSILRIQQVVRGDSAAYFCASLQGRSETQYFGPGTRLLVL.

CDR3 nucleotide sequence: TGTGCCAGCAGCGCGCGACAGGGATCAGTCCTGACTTTC. It codes for CASSARQGSVLTF. The chain carries TRBV5-6 and TRBJ2-6, with 7 bases that match TRBD1. The V gene's germline CDR1 is SGHDT and CDR2 YYEEEE. The trim removed 4 bases at V and 13 bases at J, leaving 8 bases unmatched. The CDR3 runs to 13 residues.